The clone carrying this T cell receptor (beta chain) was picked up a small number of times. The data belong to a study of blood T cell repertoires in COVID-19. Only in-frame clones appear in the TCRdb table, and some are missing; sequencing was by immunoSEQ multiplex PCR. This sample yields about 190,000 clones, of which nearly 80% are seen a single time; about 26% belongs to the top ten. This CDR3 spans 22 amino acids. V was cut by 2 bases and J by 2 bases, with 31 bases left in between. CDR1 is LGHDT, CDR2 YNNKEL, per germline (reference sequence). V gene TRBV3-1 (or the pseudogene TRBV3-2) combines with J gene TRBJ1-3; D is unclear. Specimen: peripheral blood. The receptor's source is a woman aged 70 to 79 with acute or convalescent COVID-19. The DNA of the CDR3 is TGTGCCAGCAGCCAACTATCCCTCATCCCTCGGAAAGGAGTCCGACCTGGAAACACCATATATTTT. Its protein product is CASSQLSLIPRKGVRPGNTIYF.